This TCR beta chain was sequenced in a study of blood T cell repertoires in COVID-19. Study information: Sites in the United States, Italy and Spain provided acute and convalescent COVID-19 samples.

The CDR3 is 14 residues long. Germline assignment: CDR1 SQVTM and CDR2 ANQGSEA. Between the trimmed V and J ends, which lost 6 bases and 4 bases, there was a span of 18 bases. As handled by the study authors: Estimation of nucleated cell counts was performed using reference gene primer amplification. This table comes from immunoSEQ multiplex PCR, and its TCRdb copy is limited to in-frame clones, with some not included. From that table come the V and J calls and clone size; the DNA was used to work out D and trimming. The profile shows around 220,000 clones, approximately 80% of them singletons. The chain carries TRBV29-1 and TRBJ1-1, with a weak D call TRBD1 (5 bases). The sample comprised peripheral blood. The sequence was collected from a woman at least 80 years old with acute or convalescent COVID-19. The CDR3 loop is CSVSGGAGFTEAFF. CDR3 in DNA: TGCAGCGTGTCCGGGGGTGCAGGTTTCACTGAAGCTTTCTTT.